These 21 T cell receptor beta chains originate from one sample sequenced in a study of Graves' ophthalmopathy and Graves' hyperthyroidism. RNA transcripts yielded amplified TCR beta CDR3 regions. In the first round, RT-PCR was carried out with HTBI primers, and a multiplex PCR formed the second round. A single record per CDR3 protein comes from TCRdb applying MiXCR to the multiplex PCR reads. The sample carries 200,000 to 250,000 distinct CDR3 sequences, roughly a fifth recorded once. The sequenced sample consisted of peripheral blood. The receptors stem from a woman aged 45-65 years with Graves' ophthalmopathy.

V and J are TRBV9 and TRBJ1-2; D not certain. The ends were cut back, 0 bases at V and 0 bases at J, with 9 bases in the middle. The CDR3 totals 15 residues. Germline CDR1 SGDLS, CDR2 YYNGEE. CDR3 DNA: TGTGCCAGCAGCGTAGCCCCAATTCCTAACTATGGCTACACCTTC. Translated, it gives CASSVAPIPNYGYTF. Drawing the rest from reference TRBV9 and TRBJ1-2, the complete variable domain is DSGVTQTPKHLITATGQRVTLRCSPRSGDLSVYWYQQSLDQGLQFLIQYYNGEERAKGNILERFSAQQFPDLHSELNLSSLELGDSALYFCASSVAPIPNYGYTFGSGTRLTVV.

This clonotype was seen at least ten times. This chain connects TRBV5-1 to TRBJ1-5, with unresolved D. Germline V gene sequence: CDR1 SGHRS, CDR2 YFSETQ. V gave up 4 bases and J gave up 6 bases, with 11 bases separating them. The CDR3 loop spans 13 amino acids. In nucleotides, the CDR3 is TGCGCCAGCAGCGCGGGTCCAAGTCAGCCCCAGCATTTT. Protein sequence: CASSAGPSQPQHF.

This clonotype was counted at least ten times. The V gene is TRBV13, the J gene TRBJ2-7, with D perhaps matching TRBD1 (5 bases). This CDR3 region has 13 residues. Per the germline V gene, CDR1 is PRHDT and CDR2 is FYEKMQ (reference sequence). V lost 1 base, J lost 8 bases, and 12 bases lay in between. The CDR3 reads CASSLVTTGKQYF. The CDR3 nucleotides are TGTGCCAGCAGCTTAGTCACCACAGGCAAGCAGTACTTC.

This clonotype was observed at least ten times. The chain links TRBV6-5 to TRBJ2-5; D gene uncertain. From germline, CDR1 is MNHEY and CDR2 SVGAGI. V was cut by 2 bases and J by 1 base, with 8 bases left in between. The CDR3 extends over 14 amino acids. CDR3 protein: CASSYSGVQETQYF. The CDR3 DNA is TGTGCCAGCAGTTACAGTGGTGTCCAAGAGACCCAGTACTTC.

The chain employs TRBV28 and TRBJ2-7; 7 bases align to TRBD1. J was trimmed by 3 bases and V by 5 bases; bases with no gene match: 10. The CDR3 sequence is 15 residues long. In germline, CDR1 is MDHEN, CDR2 SYDVKM. Here the CDR3 DNA reads TGTGCCAGCAGTCGGCCACAGGGGAATGGCTACGAGCAGTACTTC. The encoded protein is CASSRPQGNGYEQYF.

The rearrangement links TRBV12-3 or TRBV12-4 to TRBJ1-2; the D is unclear. The CDR3 length is 13 residues. V shed 6 bases and J shed 8 bases, with 16 bases lying between them. As DNA, the CDR3 is TGTGCCAGCAGCTCCGACGGACCGGTAGGCTACACCTTC. The encoded protein is CASSSDGPVGYTF.

The sample holds many counts of this clonotype. The chain recombines TRBV20-1 with TRBJ1-2; D ambiguous. The length of the CDR3 is 14 residues. In germline, CDR1 is DFQATT, CDR2 SNEGSKA (reference sequence). V was pared by 0 bases and J by 6 bases, with 14 bases between. Here the CDR3 reads CSARDPSLVDGYTF. In nucleotides, the CDR3 is TGCAGTGCTAGAGATCCTTCCCTGGTGGATGGCTACACCTTC.

This clonotype was seen repeatedly, ten times or more. The genes are TRBV15 and TRBJ1-3, with D possibly matching TRBD1 (5 bases). The germline V gene encodes CDR1 LNHNV and CDR2 YYDKDF (reference sequence). The length of the CDR3 is 13 residues. V lost 6 bases to trimming and J lost 4 bases, with 10 bases between them. CDR3 DNA: TGTGCCACCAGTCGGACAAACGGAAACACCATATATTTT. Protein sequence: CATSRTNGNTIYF.

This clonotype was seen at least ten times. This chain uses TRBV7-8 with TRBJ2-7, with 9 bases aligning to TRBD1. Germline V gene sequence: CDR1 SGHVS, CDR2 FQNEAQ. This CDR3 region has 15 residues. J lost 3 bases, V lost 4 bases, and 7 bases had no gene match. CDR3 loop: CASSYKLTGGYEQYF. In nucleotides, the CDR3 is TGTGCCAGCAGCTACAAATTGACAGGGGGCTACGAGCAGTACTTC.

This clonotype was seen repeatedly, ten times or more. The rearrangement joins TRBV2 to TRBJ2-7; 7 bases fit TRBD2. CDR1 and CDR2 from the germline V gene are SNHLY and FYNNEI. The length of the CDR3 is 15 residues. V dropped 0 bases and J dropped 2; count of bases not matched to a gene: 4. This chain's CDR3 is CASSEAGLGTYEQYF. The CDR3 DNA is TGTGCCAGCAGTGAAGCCGGACTAGGTACCTACGAGCAGTACTTC.

This chain joins TRBV12-3 or TRBV12-4 and TRBJ1-1; D is unresolved. The CDR3 totals 14 residues. V was clipped by 3 bases and J by 1 base, with 9 bases between them. CDR3 residues: CASSFVASNTEAFF. The CDR3 nucleotides are TGTGCCAGCAGTTTTGTCGCGTCGAACACTGAAGCTTTCTTT.

The sample holds a few counts of this clonotype. The V gene is TRBV2, the J gene TRBJ2-7; TRBD2 agrees at 13 bases. CDR1 and CDR2 (germline): SNHLY, FYNNEI. The V segment lost 4 bases and the J segment 0 bases; nucleotides outside the gene matches: 6. The CDR3 has 17 residues. CDR3 DNA sequence: TGTGCCAGCAGTGTCGGGACTAGCGGGACGTTCTCCTACGAGCAGTACTTC. Protein: CASSVGTSGTFSYEQYF.

This rearrangement joins TRBV12-5 to TRBJ2-6; 7 bases match TRBD1. The CDR3 is 21 amino acids. V shed 2 bases, J shed 0 bases, and the junction held 16 bases outside the gene matches. Germline V CDR1 and CDR2: LGHNT, FRNRAP. CDR3 sequence reads: CASGLLLMRDSQFSGANVLTF. CDR3 in DNA: TGTGCTAGTGGTTTGCTTCTCATGAGGGACAGTCAATTCTCTGGGGCCAACGTCCTGACTTTC. The full variable domain, its missing parts supplied by reference TRBV12-5 and TRBJ2-6, is DARVTQTPRHKVTEMGQEVTMRCQPILGHNTVFWYRQTMMQGLELLAYFRNRAPLDDSGMPKDRFSAEMPDATLATLKIQPSEPRDSAVYFCASGLLLMRDSQFSGANVLTFGAGSRLTVL.

This clonotype occurred many times. The chain uses TRBV6-1 and TRBJ2-7; D unclear. The CDR3 sequence is 13 residues long. The V gene's germline CDR1 is MNHNS and CDR2 SASEGT. V lost 6 bases, J lost 4 bases, and 13 bases lay in between. In DNA form, the CDR3 reads TGTGCCAGCAGAGGAGTTTTGGAGTACGAGCAGTACTTC. Protein product: CASRGVLEYEQYF.

Notes on this clonotype: The germline gene is not matched at one end of the junction; a read error may be the cause. J is TRBJ1-5 and V is TRBV5-1, with 9 bases lining up with TRBD1. Germline CDR1 and CDR2: SGHRS and YFSETQ. This CDR3 is 15 amino acids long. CDR3 nucleotide sequence: TGCGGCAGCAGCTTGGGACAGGGAAGCAATCAGCCCCAGCATTTT. Amino acids: CGSSLGQGSNQPQHF.

This clonotype was detected many times. The chain uses TRBV6-1 and TRBJ2-5; maybe TRBD1 (6 bases). Germline V CDR1 and CDR2: MNHNS, SASEGT. V was cut by 6 bases and J by 1 base, with 15 bases left in between. The CDR3 has 15 residues. Here the CDR3 reads CASSLLGGPQETQYF. The CDR3 bases are TGTGCCAGCAGCCTACTAGGGGGACCCCAAGAGACCCAGTACTTC.

This chain connects TRBV28 to TRBJ1-5, with D possibly TRBD1 on 6 matching bases. The germline CDR1 and CDR2 sequences are MDHEN and SYDVKM. Deletions cut 7 bases from V and 2 bases from J, with 15 bases between. CDR3 length: 15 residues. This CDR3 is CASIDRGGGNQPQHF. DNA of the CDR3: TGTGCCAGCATTGATAGGGGGGGAGGCAATCAGCCCCAGCATTTT.

The rearrangement joins TRBV5-6 to TRBJ2-7, with D perhaps matching TRBD1 or TRBD2 (5 bases each). CDR1 and CDR2 from the germline V gene are SGHDT and YYEEEE. V was cut by 3 bases and J by 13 bases, with 20 bases left in between. The CDR3 sequence is 13 residues long. The CDR3 DNA reads TGTGCCAGCAGCTGGGGTACGGGAATGGGGGACTACTTC. Translated, it gives CASSWGTGMGDYF.

This clonotype appeared a few times. One base away lies a much larger clone, so this may be a sequencing read error. This chain joins TRBV2 and TRBJ2-7; D remains unclear. CDR3 length equals 11 residues. Germline V gene data show CDR1 as SNHLY and CDR2 as FYNNEI. The CDR3 spells CASSEDGPRFF. In DNA, the CDR3 is TGTGCCAGCAGTGAAGACGGGCCTCGTTTTTTC.

This clonotype was found many times. The rearrangement joins TRBV6-5 to TRBJ2-5, with TRBD1 matching 8 bases. This CDR3 has 15 amino acids. CDR1 is MNHEY, CDR2 SVGAGI, per germline. V was clipped by 4 bases and J by 5 bases; unmatched bases: 9. The CDR3 bases are TGTGCCAGCAGTTGGGACAGGACCCTCGGGGAGACCCAGTACTTC. This codes for CASSWDRTLGETQYF.

This clonotype was recorded at least ten times. The J gene is TRBJ2-7, the V gene TRBV11-2; TRBD2 aligns across 9 bases. Germline CDR1 reads SGHAT; CDR2 reads FQNNGV. With 4 bases clipped from V and 6 bases from J, the junction kept 10 bases outside the gene matches. The CDR3 loop spans 15 amino acids. This CDR3 reads CASSSIAGDWGEQYF. The CDR3 DNA reads as TGTGCCAGCAGCTCAATAGCGGGAGATTGGGGCGAGCAGTACTTC.